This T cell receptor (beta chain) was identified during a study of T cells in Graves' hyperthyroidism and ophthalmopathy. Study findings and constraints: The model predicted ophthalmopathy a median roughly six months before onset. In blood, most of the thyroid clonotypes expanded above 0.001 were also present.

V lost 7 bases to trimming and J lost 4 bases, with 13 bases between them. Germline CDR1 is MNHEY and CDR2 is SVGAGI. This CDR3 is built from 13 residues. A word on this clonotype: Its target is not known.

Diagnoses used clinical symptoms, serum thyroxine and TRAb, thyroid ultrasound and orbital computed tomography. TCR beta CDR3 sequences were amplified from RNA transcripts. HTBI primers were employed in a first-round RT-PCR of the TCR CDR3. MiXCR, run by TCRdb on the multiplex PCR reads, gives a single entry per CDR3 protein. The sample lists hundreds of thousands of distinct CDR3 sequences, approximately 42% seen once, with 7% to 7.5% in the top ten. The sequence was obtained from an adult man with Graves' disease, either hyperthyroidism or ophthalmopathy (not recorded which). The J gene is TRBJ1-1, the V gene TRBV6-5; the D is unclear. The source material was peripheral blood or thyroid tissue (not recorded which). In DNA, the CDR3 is TGTGCCAGCACTCTTGGTCCGAGCACTGAAGCTTTCTTT. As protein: CASTLGPSTEAFF.